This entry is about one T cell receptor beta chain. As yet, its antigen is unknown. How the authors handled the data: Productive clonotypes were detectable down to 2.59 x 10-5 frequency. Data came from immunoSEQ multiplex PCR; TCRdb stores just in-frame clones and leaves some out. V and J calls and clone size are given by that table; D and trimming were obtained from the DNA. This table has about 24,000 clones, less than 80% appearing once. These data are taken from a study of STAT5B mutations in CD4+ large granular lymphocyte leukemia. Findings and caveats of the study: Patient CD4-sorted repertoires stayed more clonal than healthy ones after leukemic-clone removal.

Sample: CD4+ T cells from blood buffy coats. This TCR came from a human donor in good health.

CDR3 bases: TGTGCCAGCAGCTTAATTTTCCTGGGACAGGGAAGGGAGACCCAGTACTTC. Protein sequence: CASSLIFLGQGRETQYF. The genes are TRBV7-2 and TRBJ2-5; 9 nucleotides match TRBD1. CDR3 length equals 17 residues. CDR1 is SGHTA, CDR2 FQGNSA, per germline. The trim removed 2 bases at V and 5 bases at J, leaving 12 bases unmatched.